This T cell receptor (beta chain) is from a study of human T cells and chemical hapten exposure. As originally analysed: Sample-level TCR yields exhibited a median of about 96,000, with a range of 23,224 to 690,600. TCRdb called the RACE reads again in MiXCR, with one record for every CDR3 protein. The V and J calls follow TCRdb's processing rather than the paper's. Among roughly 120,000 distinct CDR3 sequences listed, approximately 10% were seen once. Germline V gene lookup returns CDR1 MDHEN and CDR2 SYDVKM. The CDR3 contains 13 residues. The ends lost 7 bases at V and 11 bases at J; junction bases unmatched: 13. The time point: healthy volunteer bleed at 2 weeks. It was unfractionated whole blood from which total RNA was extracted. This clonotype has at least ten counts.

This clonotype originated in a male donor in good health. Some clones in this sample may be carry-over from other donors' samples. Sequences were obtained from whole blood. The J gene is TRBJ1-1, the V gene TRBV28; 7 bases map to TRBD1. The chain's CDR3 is CASNKGAYLGAFF. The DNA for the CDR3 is TGTGCCAGCAACAAGGGGGCGTATCTGGGCGCTTTCTTT.